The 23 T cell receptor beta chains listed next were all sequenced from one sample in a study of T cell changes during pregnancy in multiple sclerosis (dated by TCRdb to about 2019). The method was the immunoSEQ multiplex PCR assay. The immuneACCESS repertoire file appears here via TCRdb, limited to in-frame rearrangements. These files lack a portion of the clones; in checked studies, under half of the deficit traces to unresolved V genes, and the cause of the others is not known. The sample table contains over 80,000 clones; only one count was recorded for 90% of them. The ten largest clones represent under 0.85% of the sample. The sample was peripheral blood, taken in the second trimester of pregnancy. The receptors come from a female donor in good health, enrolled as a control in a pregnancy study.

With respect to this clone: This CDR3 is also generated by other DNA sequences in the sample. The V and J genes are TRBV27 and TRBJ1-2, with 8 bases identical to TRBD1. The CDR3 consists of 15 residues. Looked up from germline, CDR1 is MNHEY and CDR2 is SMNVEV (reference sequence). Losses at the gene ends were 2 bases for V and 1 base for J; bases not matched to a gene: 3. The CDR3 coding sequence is TGTGCCAGCAGTTTAAAACAGGGGGGTAACTATGGCTACACCTTC. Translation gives CASSLKQGGNYGYTF.

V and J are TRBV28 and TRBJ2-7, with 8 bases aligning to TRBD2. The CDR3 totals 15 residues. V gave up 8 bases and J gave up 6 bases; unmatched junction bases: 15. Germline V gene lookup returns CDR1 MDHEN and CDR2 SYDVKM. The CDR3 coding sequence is TGTGCCAGCTGTACTGGGAGCGGGAGTAGTTCCGAGCAGTACTTC. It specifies CASCTGSGSSSEQYF.

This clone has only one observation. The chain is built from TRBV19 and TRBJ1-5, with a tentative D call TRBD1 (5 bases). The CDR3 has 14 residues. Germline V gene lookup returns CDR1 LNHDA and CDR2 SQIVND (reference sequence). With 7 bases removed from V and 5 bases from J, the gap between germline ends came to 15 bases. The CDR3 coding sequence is TGTGCCAGTACCTTGGGGCATCGTGATCAGCCCCAGCATTTT. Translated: CASTLGHRDQPQHF.

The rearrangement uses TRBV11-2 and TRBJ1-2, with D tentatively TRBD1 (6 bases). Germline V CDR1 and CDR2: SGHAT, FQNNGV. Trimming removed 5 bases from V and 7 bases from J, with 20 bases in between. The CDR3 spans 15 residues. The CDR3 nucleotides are TGTGCCAGCAGCCCAACGAGGGGGAGAAGGGGTGGCTACACCTTC. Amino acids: CASSPTRGRRGGYTF. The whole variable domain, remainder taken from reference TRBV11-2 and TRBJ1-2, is EAGVAQSPRYKIIEKRQSVAFWCNPISGHATLYWYQQILGQGPKLLIQFQNNGVVDDSQLPKDRFSAERLKGVDSTLKIQPAKLEDSAVYLCASSPTRGRRGGYTFGSGTRLTVV.

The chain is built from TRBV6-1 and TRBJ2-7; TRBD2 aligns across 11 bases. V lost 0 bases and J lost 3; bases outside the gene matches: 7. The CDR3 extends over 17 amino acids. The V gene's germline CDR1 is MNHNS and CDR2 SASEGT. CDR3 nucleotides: TGTGCCAGCAGTGAAGCGCAACTAGCGGGAGAAAACTACGAGCAGTACTTC. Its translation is CASSEAQLAGENYEQYF.

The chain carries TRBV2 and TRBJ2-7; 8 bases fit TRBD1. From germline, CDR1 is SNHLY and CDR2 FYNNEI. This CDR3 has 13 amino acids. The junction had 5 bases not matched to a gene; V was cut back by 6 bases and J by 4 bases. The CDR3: CASRPGTGYEQYF. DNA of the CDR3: TGTGCCAGCAGACCCGGGACAGGATACGAGCAGTACTTC.

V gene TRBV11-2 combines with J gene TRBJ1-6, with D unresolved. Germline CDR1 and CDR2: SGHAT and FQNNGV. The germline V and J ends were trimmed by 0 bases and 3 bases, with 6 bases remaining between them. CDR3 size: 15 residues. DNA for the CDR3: TGTGCCAGCAGCTTAGAGGCAGACTATAATTCACCCCTCCACTTT. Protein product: CASSLEADYNSPLHF.

In DNA, the CDR3 is TGTGCCAGCAGCTTACCGGGACTAGCGGTCTCTTATGTGGATACGCAGTATTTT. Its protein is CASSLPGLAVSYVDTQYF. The V call is TRBV7-9, the J call TRBJ2-3; the match to TRBD2 covers 11 bases. Germline-derived CDR1 and CDR2 are SEHNR and FQNEAQ (reference sequence). This CDR3 is 18 amino acids long. V lost 2 bases, J lost 6 bases, and 13 bases stayed unmatched. Supplemented by reference TRBV7-9 and TRBJ2-3, the full variable domain reads DTGVSQNPRHKITKRGQNVTFRCDPISEHNRLYWYRQTLGQGPEFLTYFQNEAQLEKSRLLSDRFSAERPKGSFSTLEIQRTEQGDSAMYLCASSLPGLAVSYVDTQYFGPGTRLTVL.

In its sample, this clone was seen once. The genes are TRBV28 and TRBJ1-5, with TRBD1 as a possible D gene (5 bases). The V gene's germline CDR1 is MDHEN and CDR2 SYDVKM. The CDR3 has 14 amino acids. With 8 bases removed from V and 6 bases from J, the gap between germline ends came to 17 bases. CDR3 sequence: CASRGGDDSQPQHF. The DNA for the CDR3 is TGTGCCAGCCGGGGAGGGGATGATAGTCAGCCCCAGCATTTT.

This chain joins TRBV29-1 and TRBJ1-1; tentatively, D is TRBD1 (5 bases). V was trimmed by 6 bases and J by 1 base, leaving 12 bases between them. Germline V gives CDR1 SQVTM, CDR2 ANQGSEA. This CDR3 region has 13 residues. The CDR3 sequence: CSVSGGANTEAFF. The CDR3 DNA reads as TGCAGCGTCTCGGGCGGGGCGAACACTGAAGCTTTCTTT.

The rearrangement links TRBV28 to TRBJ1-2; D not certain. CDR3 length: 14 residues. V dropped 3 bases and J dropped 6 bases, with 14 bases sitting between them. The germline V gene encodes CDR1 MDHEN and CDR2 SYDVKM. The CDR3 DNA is TGTGCCAGCAGTTTCTTGGAGGCCGGAAATGGCTACACCTTC. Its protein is CASSFLEAGNGYTF.

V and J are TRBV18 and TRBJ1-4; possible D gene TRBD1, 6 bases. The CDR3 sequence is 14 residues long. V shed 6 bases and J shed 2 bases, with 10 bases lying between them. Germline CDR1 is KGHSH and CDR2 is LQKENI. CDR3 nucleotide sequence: TGTGCCAGCTCGCCTCAGGGGACTAATGAAAAACTGTTTTTT. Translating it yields CASSPQGTNEKLFF. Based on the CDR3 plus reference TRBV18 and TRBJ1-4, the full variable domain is NAGVMQNPRHLVRRRGQEARLRCSPMKGHSHVYWYRQLPEEGLKFMVYLQKENIIDESGMPKERFSAEFPKEGPSILRIQQVVRGDSAAYFCASSPQGTNEKLFFGSGTQLSVL.

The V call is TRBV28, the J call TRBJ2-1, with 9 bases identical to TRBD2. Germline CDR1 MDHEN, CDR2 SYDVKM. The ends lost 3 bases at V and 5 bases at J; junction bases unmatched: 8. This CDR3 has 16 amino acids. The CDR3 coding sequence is TGTGCCAGCAGTTTCACCGGGACTAGCAGTCACAATGAGCAGTTCTTC. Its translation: CASSFTGTSSHNEQFF. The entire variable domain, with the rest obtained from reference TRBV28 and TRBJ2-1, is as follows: DVKVTQSSRYLVKRTGEKVFLECVQDMDHENMFWYRQDPGLGLRLIYFSYDVKMKEKGDIPEGYSVSREKKERFSLILESASTNQTSMYLCASSFTGTSSHNEQFFGPGTRLTVL.

The CDR3 DNA sequence: TGTGCCAGTAGTATAAGGGGGGGCCGGATTAATGAAAAACTGTTTTTT. Protein sequence: CASSIRGGRINEKLFF. The V and J genes are TRBV19 and TRBJ1-4, with TRBD1 as a possible D gene (6 bases). V lost 2 bases and J lost 4, with 14 bases in between. Germline V gene data show CDR1 as LNHDA and CDR2 as SQIVND (reference sequence). The CDR3 length is 16 residues.

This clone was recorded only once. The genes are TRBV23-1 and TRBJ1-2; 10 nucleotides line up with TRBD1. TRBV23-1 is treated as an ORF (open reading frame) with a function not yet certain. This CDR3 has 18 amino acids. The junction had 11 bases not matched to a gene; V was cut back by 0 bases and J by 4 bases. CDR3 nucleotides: TGCGCCAGCAGTCAATCAGACAGGGGGCAACTGTCTTGCTATGGCTACACCTTC. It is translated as CASSQSDRGQLSCYGYTF.

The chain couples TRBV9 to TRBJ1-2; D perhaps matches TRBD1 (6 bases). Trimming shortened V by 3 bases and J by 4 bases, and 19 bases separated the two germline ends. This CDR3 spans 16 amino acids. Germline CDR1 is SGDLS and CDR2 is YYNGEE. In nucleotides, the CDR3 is TGTGCCAGCAGCGCCCCAGGAGGGGGGGCTTTCTATGGCTACACCTTC. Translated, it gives CASSAPGGGAFYGYTF.

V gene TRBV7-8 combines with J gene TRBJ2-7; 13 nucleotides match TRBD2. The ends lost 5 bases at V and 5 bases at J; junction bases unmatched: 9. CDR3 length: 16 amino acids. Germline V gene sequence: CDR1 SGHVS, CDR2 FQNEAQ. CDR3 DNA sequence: TGTGCCAGCAGCGTGTGGACTAGCGGGAGTAGCAACGAGCAGTACTTC. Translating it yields CASSVWTSGSSNEQYF.

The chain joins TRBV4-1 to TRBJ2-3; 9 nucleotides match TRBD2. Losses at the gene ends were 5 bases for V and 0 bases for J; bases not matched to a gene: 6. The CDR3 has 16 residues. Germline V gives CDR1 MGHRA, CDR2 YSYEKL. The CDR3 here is CASSLGLAASTDTQYF. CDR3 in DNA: TGCGCCAGCAGCTTGGGACTAGCCGCTAGCACAGATACGCAGTATTTT.

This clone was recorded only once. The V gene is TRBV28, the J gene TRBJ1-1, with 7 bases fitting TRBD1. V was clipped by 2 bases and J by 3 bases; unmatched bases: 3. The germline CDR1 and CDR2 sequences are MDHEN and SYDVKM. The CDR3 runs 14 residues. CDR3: CASSLGQGDTEAFF. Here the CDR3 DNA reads TGTGCCAGCAGTTTAGGGCAGGGGGACACTGAAGCTTTCTTT. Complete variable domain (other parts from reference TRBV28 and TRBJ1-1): DVKVTQSSRYLVKRTGEKVFLECVQDMDHENMFWYRQDPGLGLRLIYFSYDVKMKEKGDIPEGYSVSREKKERFSLILESASTNQTSMYLCASSLGQGDTEAFFGQGTRLTVV.

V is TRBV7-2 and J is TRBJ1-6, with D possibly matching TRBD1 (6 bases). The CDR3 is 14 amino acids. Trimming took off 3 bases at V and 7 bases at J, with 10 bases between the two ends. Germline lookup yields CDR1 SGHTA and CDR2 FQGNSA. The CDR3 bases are TGTGCCAGCAGCTTCTCAGGGGTGAATTCACCCCTCCACTTT. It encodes CASSFSGVNSPLHF.

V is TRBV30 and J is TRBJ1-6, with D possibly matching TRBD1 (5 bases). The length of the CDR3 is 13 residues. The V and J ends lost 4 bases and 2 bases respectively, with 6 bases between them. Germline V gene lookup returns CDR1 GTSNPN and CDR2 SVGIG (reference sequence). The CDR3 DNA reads TGTGCCTGGAAACAGGCCTATAATTCACCCCTCCACTTT. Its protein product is CAWKQAYNSPLHF.

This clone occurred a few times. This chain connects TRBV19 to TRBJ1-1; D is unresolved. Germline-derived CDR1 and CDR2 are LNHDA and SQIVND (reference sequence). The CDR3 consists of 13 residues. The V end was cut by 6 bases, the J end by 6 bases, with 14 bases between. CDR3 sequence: CASRAGLAAEAFF. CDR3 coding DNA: TGTGCCAGTAGGGCCGGGTTAGCGGCTGAAGCTTTCTTT.

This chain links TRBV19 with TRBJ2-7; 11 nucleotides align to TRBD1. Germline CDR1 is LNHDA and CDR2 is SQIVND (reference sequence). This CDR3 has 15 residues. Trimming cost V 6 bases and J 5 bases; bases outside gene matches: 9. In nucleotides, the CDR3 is TGTGCCAGTAGCTTGGGGACAGGGGGATTTAACGAGCAGTACTTC. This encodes CASSLGTGGFNEQYF.